This TCR beta chain appears in the sequencing data of a study of post-analysis software for immune sequencing data. Study as a whole: Secondary progressive, relapsing-remitting and progressive-relapsing multiple sclerosis were among the included disease courses. General study findings and limits: Included in a set of about five TRBV segments more frequent in patients than controls were TRBV5-6, TRBV5-1 and TRBV20-1. The normalized Chao1 diversity of multiple sclerosis patients was significantly lower than that of controls.

Germline V gives CDR1 LNHDA, CDR2 SQIVND (reference sequence). This CDR3 has 16 amino acids. Included in the TCR beta cDNA libraries were unique molecular identifiers. T cells numbering roughly 1 to 10 million gave rise to 400,000 to 550,000 cDNA molecules. TCRdb recomputed calls from the PCR reads with MiXCR, one row per CDR3 protein. The table records about 820,000 distinct CDR3 sequences, about 53% of them present only once. In its sample, this clonotype was seen a few times. The antigen is undetermined. The source is a girl under 18 with multiple sclerosis. The rearrangement links TRBV19 to TRBJ2-5; 8 bases fit TRBD2. The J call is in doubt because the DNA end fits TRBJ2-7 better. The material sequenced was blood. CDR3 bases: TGTGCCAGTAGTATCAGTGGGACTAGGGATCTCTACGAGCAGTACTTC. Its translation is CASSISGTRDLYEQYF.